The T cell receptor (beta chain) under discussion was sequenced for a study of T cells in Graves' hyperthyroidism and ophthalmopathy. The study, taken as a whole, reports: A model of 13 V-J pairs discriminated ophthalmopathy from stable hyperthyroidism.

The CDR3 regions of TCR beta were amplified from RNA transcripts. The HTBI primer set was used in a first-round RT-PCR of the TCR CDR3. TCRdb re-analysed the multiplex PCR reads in MiXCR, keeping a single row per CDR3 protein. This sample has fewer than 650,000 distinct CDR3 sequences, with roughly 15% found just once. Between the trimmed V and J ends, which lost 2 bases and 6 bases, there was a span of 14 bases. The CDR3 is 14 residues long. CDR1 and CDR2 from the germline V gene are MNHEY and SMNVEV (reference sequence). This clonotype was detected many times. Its matching antigen is unknown. Sequencing input: blood. This receptor was taken from a woman aged 40 to 50 with Graves' ophthalmopathy. This chain uses TRBV27 with TRBJ2-7; TRBD1 might be the D (5 bases). CDR3 in DNA: TGTGCCAGCAGTTTAGGGCAGGGTCAGGGCGAGCAGTACTTC. Its translation: CASSLGQGQGEQYF.